This TCR beta chain was captured in a study of cytomegalovirus exposure and HLA in healthy donors. It was with 60 Vbeta and 13 Jbeta primers that the PCR ran. Profiled with immunoSEQ multiplex PCR; TCRdb holds only in-frame clones, not every one. The sample lists fewer than 200,000 clones; 71% were seen once. Per germline, CDR1 MNHNY and CDR2 SVGAGI (reference sequence). CDR3 length: 16 amino acids. With V trimmed by 6 bases and J by 2 bases, 9 bases remained unmatched. The rearrangement links TRBV6-6 to TRBJ2-3; the match to TRBD1 covers 9 bases. The sample consisted of PBMCs. This clonotype was sampled from a girl aged 5-17 years in good health and CMV-seronegative. The CDR3 loop reads CASRGGTGQFTDTQYF. The CDR3, as DNA: TGTGCCAGCAGGGGCGGGACAGGGCAATTCACAGATACGCAGTATTTT.